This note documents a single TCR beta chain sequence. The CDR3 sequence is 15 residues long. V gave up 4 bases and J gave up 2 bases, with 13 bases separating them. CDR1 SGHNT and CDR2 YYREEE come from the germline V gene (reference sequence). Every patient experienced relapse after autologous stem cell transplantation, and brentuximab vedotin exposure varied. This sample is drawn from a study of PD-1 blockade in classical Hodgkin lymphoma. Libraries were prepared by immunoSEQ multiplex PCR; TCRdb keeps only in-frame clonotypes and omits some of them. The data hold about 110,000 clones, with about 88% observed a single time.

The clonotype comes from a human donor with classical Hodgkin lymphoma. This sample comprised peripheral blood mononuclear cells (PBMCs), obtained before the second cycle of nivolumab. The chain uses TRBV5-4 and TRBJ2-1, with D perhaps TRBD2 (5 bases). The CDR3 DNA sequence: TGTGCCAGCAGCCCCGAAATAGCGACCTACAATGAGCAGTTCTTC. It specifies CASSPEIATYNEQFF.